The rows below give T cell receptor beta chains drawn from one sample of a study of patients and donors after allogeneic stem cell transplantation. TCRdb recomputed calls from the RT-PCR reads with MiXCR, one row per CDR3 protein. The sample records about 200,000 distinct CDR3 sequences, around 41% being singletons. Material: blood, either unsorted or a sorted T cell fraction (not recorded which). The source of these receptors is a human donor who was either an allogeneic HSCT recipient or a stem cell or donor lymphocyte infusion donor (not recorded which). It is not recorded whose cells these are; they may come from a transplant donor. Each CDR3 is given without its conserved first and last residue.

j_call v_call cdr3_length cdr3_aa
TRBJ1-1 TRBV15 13 ATSRDRLLNTEAF
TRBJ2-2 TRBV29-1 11 SVEARDSGELF
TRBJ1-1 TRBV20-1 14 SARPRQELMNTEAF
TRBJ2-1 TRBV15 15 ATSTPNGQFFYNEQF
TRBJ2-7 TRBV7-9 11 ASSRTGTYEQY
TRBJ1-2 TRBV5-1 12 ASRETLGNYGYT
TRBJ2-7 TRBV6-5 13 ASSPTTSTSPPQY
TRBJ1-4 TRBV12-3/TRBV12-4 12 ASSFGGTLAGLF
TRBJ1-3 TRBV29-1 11 SVPGEAGNTIY
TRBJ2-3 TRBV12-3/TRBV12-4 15 ASTPGLAGVGTDTQY
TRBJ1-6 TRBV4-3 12 ASSQGLGNSPLH
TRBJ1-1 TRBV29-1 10 SDLTGNTEAF
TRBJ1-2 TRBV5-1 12 ASSLDVVDYGYT
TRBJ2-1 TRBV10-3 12 AISESSSYNEQF
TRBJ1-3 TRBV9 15 ASSVDGGLHSGNTIY
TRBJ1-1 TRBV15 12 ATSIDRMNTEAF